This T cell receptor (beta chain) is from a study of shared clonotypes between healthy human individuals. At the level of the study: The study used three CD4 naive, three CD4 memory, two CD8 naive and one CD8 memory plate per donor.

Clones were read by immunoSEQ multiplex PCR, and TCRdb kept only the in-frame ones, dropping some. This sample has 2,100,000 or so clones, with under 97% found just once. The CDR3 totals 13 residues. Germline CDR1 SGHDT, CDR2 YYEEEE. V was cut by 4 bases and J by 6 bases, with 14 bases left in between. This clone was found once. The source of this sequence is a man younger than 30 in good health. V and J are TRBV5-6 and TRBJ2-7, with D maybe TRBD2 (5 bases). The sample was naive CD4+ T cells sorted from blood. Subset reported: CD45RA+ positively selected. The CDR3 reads CASSRSGAPEQYF. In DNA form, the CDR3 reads TGTGCCAGCAGCCGGAGCGGAGCACCCGAGCAGTACTTC.